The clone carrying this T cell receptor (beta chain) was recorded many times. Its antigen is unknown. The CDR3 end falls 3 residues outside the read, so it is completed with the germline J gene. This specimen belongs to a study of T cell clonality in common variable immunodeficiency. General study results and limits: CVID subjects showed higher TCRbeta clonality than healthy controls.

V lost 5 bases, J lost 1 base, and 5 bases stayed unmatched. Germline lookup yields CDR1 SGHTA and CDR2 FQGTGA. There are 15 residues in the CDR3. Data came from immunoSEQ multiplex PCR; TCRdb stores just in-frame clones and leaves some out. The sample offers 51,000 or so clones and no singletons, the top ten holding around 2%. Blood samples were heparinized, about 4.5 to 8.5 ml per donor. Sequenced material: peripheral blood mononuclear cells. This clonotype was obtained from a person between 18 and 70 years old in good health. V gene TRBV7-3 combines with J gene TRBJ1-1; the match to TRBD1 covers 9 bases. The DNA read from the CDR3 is TGTGCCAGCAGCCAACAGGGGGCTGGGAACACTGAA. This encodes CASSQQGAGNTE. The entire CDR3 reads CASSQQGAGNTEAFF.